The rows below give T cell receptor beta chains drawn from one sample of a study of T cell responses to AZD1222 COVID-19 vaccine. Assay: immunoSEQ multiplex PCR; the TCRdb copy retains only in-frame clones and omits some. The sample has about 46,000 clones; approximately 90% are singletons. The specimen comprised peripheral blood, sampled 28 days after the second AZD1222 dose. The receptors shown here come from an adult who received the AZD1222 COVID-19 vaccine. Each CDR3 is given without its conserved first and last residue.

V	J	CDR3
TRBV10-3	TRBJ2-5	AIKEHSGREETQY
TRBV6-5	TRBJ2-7	AGRGMGSYEQY
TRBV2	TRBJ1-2	ASSESRGANYGYT
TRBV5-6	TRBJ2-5	ASSLTRETQY
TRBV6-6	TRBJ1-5	ASSYGGQGGQPQH
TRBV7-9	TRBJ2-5	ASSFTPAQTQETQY
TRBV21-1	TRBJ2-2	ASSKPTSGRRSGELF
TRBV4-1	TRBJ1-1	ASSQGGRYTEAF
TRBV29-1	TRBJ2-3	SVEGGTDTQY
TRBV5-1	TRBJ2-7	ASSPIPGLAAEQY
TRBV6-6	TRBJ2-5	ASSYSGLGTETQY
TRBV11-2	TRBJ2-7	ASSSLRTGNHEQY
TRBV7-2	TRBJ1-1	ASSWAGTVNTEAF
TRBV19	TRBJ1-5	ASRGQFNQPQH
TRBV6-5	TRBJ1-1	ASSYSGGAEAF
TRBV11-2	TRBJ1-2	ASSSDPSSGADGYT
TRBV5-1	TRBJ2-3	ASSLAGASTDTQY
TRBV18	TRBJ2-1	ASSLGQGLPANEQF
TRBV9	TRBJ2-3	ASSVFSGDTQY
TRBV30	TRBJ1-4	AWTLGGSTNEKLF
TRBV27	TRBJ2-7	ASSYQASYEQY
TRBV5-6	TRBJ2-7	ASSSRPGGLYEQY
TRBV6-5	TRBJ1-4	ASSPMGEKLF
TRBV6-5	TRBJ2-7	ASRQGSRAYEQY
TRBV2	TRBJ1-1	ASGMWGNTEAF
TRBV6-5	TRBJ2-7	ASSYRGLADYEQY
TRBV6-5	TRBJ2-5	ASRSGLAGETQY
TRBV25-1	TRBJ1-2	ASRRQGATDYGYT
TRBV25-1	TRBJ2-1	ASSASLSGTSGRNEQF
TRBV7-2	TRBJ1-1	ASSLHRVGTEAF
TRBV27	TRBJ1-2	ASRPGGGIGGYT
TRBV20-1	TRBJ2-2	SASHSAGTGELF
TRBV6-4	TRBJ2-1	ASSVQGGYNEQF
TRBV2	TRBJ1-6	ASKTDSYNSPLH
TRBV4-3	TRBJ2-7	ASSQEWPARYEQY
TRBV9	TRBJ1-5	ASSVSGGNQPQH
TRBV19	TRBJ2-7	ASSPLAVASEQY
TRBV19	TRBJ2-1	ASSIDGTLYNEQF
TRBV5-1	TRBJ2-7	ASSSSLGGSGEQY
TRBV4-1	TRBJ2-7	ASSQPTSGSYEQY
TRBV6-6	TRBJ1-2	ASRQAMGYT
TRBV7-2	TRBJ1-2	ASSLGRNYGYT
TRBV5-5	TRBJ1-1	ASSLAWQGRGLNTEAF
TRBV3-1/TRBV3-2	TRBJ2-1	ASSPSAVAASYNEQF